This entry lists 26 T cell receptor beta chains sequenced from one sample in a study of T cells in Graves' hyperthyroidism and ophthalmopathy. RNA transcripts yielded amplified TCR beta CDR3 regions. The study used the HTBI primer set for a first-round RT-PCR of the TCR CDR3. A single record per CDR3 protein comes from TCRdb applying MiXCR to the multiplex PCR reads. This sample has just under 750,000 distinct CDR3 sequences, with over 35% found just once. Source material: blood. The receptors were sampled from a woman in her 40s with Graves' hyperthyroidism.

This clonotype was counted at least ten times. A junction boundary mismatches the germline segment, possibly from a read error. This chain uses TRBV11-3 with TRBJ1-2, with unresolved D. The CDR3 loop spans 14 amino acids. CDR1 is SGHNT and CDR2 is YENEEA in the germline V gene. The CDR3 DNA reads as TGTGCCAGCAGCATAGAAGAAACTAACTATGGCTACACCTTC. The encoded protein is CASSIEETNYGYTF.

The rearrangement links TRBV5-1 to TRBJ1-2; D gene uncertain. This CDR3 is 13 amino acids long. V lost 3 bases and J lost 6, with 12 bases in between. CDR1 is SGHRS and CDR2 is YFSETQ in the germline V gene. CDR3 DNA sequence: TGCGCCAGCAGCTCTGCGGGCCACGATGGCTACACCTTC. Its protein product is CASSSAGHDGYTF.

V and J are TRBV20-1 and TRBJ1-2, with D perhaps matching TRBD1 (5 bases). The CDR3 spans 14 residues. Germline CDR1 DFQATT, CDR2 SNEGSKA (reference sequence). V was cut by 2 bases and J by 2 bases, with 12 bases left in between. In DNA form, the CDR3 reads TGCAGTGCTAGATCATGGCAGGGCAACTATGGCTACACCTTC. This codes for CSARSWQGNYGYTF.

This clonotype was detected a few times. CDR3 protein: CAWGSGTGQRSPSPLHF. CDR3 DNA sequence: TGTGCCTGGGGCTCCGGGACAGGCCAAAGATCCCCGTCACCCCTCCACTTT. The V and J genes are TRBV9 and TRBJ1-6, with TRBD1 identical over 8 bases. The CDR3 has 17 amino acids. Germline V gene lookup returns CDR1 SGDLS and CDR2 YYNGEE. Losses at the gene ends were 10 bases for V and 10 bases for J; bases not matched to a gene: 22.

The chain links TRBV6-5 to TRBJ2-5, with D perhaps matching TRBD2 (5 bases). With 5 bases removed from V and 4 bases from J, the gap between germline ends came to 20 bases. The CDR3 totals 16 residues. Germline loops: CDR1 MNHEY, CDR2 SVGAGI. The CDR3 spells CASSPFPRGKAETQYF. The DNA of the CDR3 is TGTGCCAGCAGTCCTTTCCCGAGAGGGAAGGCAGAGACCCAGTACTTC.

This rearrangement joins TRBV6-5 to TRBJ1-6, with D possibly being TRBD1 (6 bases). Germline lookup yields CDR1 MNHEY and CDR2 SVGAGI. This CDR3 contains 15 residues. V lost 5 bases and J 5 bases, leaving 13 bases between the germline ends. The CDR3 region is CASSKGTLDNSPLHF. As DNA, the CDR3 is TGTGCCAGCAGTAAAGGGACACTCGATAATTCACCCCTCCACTTT.

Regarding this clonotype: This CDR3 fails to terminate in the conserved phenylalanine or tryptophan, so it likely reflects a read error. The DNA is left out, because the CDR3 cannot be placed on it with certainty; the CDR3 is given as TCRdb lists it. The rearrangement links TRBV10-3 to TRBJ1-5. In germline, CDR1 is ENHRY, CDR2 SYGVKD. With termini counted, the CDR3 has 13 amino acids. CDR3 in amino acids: CATIQIAISPSMV.

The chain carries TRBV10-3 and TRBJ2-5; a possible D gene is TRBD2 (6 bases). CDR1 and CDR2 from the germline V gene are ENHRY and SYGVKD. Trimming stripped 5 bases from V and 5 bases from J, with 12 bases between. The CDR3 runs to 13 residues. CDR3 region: CAISRVAGETQYF. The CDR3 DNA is TGTGCCATCAGTAGAGTTGCGGGGGAGACCCAGTACTTC.

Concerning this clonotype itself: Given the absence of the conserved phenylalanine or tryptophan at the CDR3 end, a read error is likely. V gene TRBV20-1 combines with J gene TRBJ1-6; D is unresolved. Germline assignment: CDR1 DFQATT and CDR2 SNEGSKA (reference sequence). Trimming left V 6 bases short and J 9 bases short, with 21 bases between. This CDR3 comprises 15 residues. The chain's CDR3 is CSATNMGGGSSPLHL. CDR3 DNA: TGCAGTGCCACAAATATGGGAGGAGGGAGTTCACCCCTCCACCTT.

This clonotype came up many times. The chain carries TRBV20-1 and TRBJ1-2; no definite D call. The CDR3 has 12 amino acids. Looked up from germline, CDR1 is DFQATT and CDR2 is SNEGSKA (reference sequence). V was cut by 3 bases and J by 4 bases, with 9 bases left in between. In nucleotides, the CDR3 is TGCAGTGCTAGTGGGTTTACCTATGGCTACACCTTC. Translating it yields CSASGFTYGYTF.

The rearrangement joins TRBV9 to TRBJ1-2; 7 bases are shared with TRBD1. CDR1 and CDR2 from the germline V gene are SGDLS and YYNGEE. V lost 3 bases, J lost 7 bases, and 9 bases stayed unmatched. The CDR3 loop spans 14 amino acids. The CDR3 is CASSGLDREGGYTF. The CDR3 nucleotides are TGTGCCAGCAGCGGCCTTGACAGGGAGGGTGGCTACACCTTC.

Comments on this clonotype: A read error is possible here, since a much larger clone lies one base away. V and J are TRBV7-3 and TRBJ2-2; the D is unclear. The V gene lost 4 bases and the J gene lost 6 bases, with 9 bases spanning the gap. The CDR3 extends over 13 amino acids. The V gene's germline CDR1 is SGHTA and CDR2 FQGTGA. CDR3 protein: CASSSFSPGELFF. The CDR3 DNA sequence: TGTGCCAGCAGCTCCTTCAGCCCCGGGGAGCTGTTTTTT.

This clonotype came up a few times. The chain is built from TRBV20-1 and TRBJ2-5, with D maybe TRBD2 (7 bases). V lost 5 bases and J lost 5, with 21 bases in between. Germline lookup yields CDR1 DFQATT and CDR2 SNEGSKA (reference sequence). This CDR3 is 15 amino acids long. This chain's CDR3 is CSAHQNRGAGETQYF. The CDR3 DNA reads TGCAGTGCTCACCAAAACCGGGGGGCTGGGGAGACCCAGTACTTC.

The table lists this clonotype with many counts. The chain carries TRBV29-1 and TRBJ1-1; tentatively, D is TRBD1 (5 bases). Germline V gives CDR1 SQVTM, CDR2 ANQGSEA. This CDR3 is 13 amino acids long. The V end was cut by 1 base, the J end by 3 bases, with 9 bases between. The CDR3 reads CSVEVTEDTEAFF. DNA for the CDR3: TGCAGCGTTGAAGTGACAGAGGACACTGAAGCTTTCTTT.

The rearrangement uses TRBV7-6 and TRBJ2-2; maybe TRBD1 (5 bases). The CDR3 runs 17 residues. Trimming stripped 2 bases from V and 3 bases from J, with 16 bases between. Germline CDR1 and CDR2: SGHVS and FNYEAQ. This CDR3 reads CASSLPPPGPDTGELFF. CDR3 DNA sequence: TGTGCCAGCAGCTTACCCCCCCCAGGGCCAGACACCGGGGAGCTGTTTTTT.

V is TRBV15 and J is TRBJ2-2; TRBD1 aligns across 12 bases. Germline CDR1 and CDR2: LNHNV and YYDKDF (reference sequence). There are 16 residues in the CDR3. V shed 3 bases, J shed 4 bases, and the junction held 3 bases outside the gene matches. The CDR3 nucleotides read TGTGCCACCAGCAGCGGGGACAGGGGGCGCACCGGGGAGCTGTTTTTT. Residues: CATSSGDRGRTGELFF.

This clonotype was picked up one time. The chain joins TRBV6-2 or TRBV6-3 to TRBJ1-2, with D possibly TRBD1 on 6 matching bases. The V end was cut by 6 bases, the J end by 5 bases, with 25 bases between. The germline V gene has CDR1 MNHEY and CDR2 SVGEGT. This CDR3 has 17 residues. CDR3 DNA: TGTGCCAGCAGCTTAGTTCGGGGGCGAGGGGTGGGGTATGGCTACACCTTC. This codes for CASSLVRGRGVGYGYTF.

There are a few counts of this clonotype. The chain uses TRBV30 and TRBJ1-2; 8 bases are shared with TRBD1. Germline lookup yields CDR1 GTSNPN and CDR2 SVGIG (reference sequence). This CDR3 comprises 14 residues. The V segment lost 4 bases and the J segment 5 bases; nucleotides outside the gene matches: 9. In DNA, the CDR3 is TGTGCCTGGATCCTCGAGGACAGGGCATATGGCTACACCTTC. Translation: CAWILEDRAYGYTF.

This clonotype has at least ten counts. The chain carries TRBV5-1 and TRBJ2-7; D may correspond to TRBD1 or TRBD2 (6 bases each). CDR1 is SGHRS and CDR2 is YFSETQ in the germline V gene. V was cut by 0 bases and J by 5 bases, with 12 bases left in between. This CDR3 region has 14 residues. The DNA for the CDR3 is TGCGCCAGCAGCTTGGTGGGGGGCATGGACGAGCAGTACTTC. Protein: CASSLVGGMDEQYF.

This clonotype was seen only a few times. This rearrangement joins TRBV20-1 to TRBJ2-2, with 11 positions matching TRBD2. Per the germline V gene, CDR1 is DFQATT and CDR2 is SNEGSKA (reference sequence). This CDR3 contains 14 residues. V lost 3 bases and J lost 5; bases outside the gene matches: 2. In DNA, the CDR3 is TGCAGTGCTAGTTTAGCGGGGGGGACCGGGGAGCTGTTTTTT. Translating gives CSASLAGGTGELFF.

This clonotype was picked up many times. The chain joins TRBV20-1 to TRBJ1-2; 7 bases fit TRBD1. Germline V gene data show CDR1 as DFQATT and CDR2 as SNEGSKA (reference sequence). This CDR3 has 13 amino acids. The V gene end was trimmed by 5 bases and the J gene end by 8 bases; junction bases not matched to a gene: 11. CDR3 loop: CSAGLEGAGGYTF. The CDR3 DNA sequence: TGCAGTGCTGGCCTGGAGGGGGCGGGGGGCTACACCTTC.

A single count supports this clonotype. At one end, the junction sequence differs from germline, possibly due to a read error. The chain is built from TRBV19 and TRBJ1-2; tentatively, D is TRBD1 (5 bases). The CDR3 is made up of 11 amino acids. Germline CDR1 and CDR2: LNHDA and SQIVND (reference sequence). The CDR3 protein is CASSTRRGWHF. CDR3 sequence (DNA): TGTGCCAGTAGTACTCGTAGGGGCTGGCACTTC.

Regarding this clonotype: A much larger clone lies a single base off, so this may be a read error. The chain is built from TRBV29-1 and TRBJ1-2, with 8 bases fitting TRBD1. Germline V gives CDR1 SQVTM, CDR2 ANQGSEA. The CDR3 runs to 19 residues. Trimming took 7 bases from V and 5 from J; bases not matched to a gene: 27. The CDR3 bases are TGCAGCGCTGAGAGATTAGTGCTGACAGGGGCGCGCTGGGCTTATGGCTACACCTTC. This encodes CSAERLVLTGARWAYGYTF.

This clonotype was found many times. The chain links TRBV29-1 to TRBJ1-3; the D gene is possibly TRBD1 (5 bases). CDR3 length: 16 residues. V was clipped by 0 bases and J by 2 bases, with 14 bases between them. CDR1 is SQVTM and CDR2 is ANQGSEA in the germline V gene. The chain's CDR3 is CSVEDRENWAGNTIYF. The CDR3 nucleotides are TGCAGCGTTGAAGACAGGGAGAATTGGGCTGGAAACACCATATATTTT. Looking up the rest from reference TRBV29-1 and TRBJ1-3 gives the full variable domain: SAVISQKPSRDICQRGTSLTIQCQVDSQVTMMFWYRQQPGQSLTLIATANQGSEATYESGFVIDKFPISRPNLTFSTLTVSNMSPEDSSIYLCSVEDRENWAGNTIYFGEGSWLTVV.

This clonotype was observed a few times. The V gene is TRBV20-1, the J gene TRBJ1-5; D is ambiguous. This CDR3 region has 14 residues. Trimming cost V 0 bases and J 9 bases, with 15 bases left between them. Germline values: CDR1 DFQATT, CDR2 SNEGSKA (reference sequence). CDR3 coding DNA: TGCAGTGCTAGAGACATGATAGGCGCAGGGCCCCAGCATTTT. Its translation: CSARDMIGAGPQHF.

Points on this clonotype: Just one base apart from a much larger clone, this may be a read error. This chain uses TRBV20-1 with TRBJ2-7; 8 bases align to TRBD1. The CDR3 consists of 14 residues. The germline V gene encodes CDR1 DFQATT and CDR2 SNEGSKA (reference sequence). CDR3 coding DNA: TGCAGTGCTAGACAGGGGGCGCAGTTTAACGAGCAGCACTTC. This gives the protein CSARQGAQFNEQHF.